The 14 T cell receptor beta chains listed next were all sequenced from one sample in a study of blood T cell repertoires in COVID-19. Measured with immunoSEQ multiplex PCR; TCRdb has only the in-frame clones, and not every one. The sample lists 200,000 or so clones, around three quarters seen once, with around a sixth in the top ten. Sequencing was performed on peripheral blood. The origin of the receptors is a man aged 55 to 70 with active or convalescent COVID-19.

The chain joins TRBV7-2 to TRBJ2-3; 10 positions match TRBD1. The CDR3 spans 16 residues. Germline lookup yields CDR1 SGHTA and CDR2 FQGNSA. V shed 5 bases, J shed 2 bases, and the junction held 7 bases outside the gene matches. The CDR3 spells CASSPRGTGDTDTQYF. The CDR3 DNA follows: TGTGCCAGCAGCCCGCGAGGGACAGGGGACACAGATACGCAGTATTTT.

This clone has a single count. One junction end does not reproduce the germline sequence, and a read error may be involved. V usage is TRBV6-5 and J usage is TRBJ1-5; no clear D. CDR1 MNHEY and CDR2 SVGAGI come from the germline V gene. The CDR3 runs to 13 residues. In DNA, the CDR3 is TGTGCCAGCAGTTACTCACCAGGTCAGGCCCAGCATTTT. Translated, it gives CASSYSPGQAQHF.

The chain has TRBV15 and TRBJ2-5; possible D gene TRBD2, 5 bases. Trimming took off 8 bases at V and 7 bases at J, with 11 bases between the two ends. Germline V lookup: CDR1 LNHNV, CDR2 YYDKDF (reference sequence). The CDR3 is made up of 11 amino acids. In nucleotides, the CDR3 is TGTGCCACCTCGGGGAGTGGGACCCAGTACTTC. Its protein product is CATSGSGTQYF. The full variable domain, in which reference TRBV15 and TRBJ2-5 provide the parts outside the CDR3, is DAMVIQNPRYQVTQFGKPVTLSCSQTLNHNVMYWYQQKSSQAPKLLFHYYDKDFNNEADTPDNFQSRRPNTSFCFLDIRSPGLGDTAMYLCATSGSGTQYFGPGTRLLVL.

The chain has TRBV18 and TRBJ2-2, with 10 bases identical to TRBD1. The CDR3 has 14 residues. Germline V gives CDR1 KGHSH, CDR2 LQKENI. The V gene end was trimmed by 6 bases and the J gene end by 4 bases; junction bases not matched to a gene: 2. CDR3 bases: TGTGCCAGCTCGTGGACAGGGGGCACCGGGGAGCTGTTTTTT. Its translation: CASSWTGGTGELFF.

The chain recombines TRBV15 with TRBJ1-6; maybe TRBD1 (6 bases). The length of the CDR3 is 15 residues. Germline V gene data show CDR1 as LNHNV and CDR2 as YYDKDF (reference sequence). Between the trimmed V and J ends, which lost 0 bases and 14 bases, there was a span of 17 bases. For the CDR3, the DNA is TGTGCCACCAGCAGAGATGGGGGCCCCTACGGGTCCCTCCACTTT. As protein: CATSRDGGPYGSLHF. Together with reference TRBV15 and TRBJ1-6, the CDR3 gives the full variable domain: DAMVIQNPRYQVTQFGKPVTLSCSQTLNHNVMYWYQQKSSQAPKLLFHYYDKDFNNEADTPDNFQSRRPNTSFCFLDIRSPGLGDTAMYLCATSRDGGPYGSLHFGNGTRLTVT.

This clone came up once. The chain combines TRBV3-1 (or the pseudogene TRBV3-2) with TRBJ2-7; maybe TRBD1 (5 bases). Germline values: CDR1 LGHDT, CDR2 YNNKEL (reference sequence). V shed 4 bases and J shed 4 bases, with 35 bases lying between them. The CDR3 totals 21 residues. CDR3 sequence (DNA): TGTGCCAGCAGCCCTCAAAAAACCCGACAGTACTCTAGGTGGGCGACTTACGAGCAGTACTTC. Protein sequence: CASSPQKTRQYSRWATYEQYF.

V usage is TRBV15 and J usage is TRBJ2-5; possible D gene TRBD1, 6 bases. Trimming left V 2 bases short and J 2 bases short, with 12 bases between. Per germline, CDR1 LNHNV and CDR2 YYDKDF (reference sequence). This CDR3 contains 15 residues. The chain's CDR3 is CATSRSDRIQETQYF. CDR3 nucleotide sequence: TGTGCCACCAGCAGATCGGACAGAATTCAAGAGACCCAGTACTTC.

This chain uses TRBV11-2 with TRBJ2-5; 7 bases fit TRBD1. J lost 2 bases, V lost 5 bases, and 2 bases had no gene match. Germline V lookup: CDR1 SGHAT, CDR2 FQNNGV. This CDR3 contains 13 residues. The CDR3 loop reads CASSGGQQETQYF. Written as DNA, the CDR3 is TGTGCCAGCAGCGGGGGACAGCAAGAGACCCAGTACTTC.

V and J are TRBV5-1 and TRBJ2-1; the D gene is possibly TRBD2 (6 bases). The CDR3 runs 15 residues. V lost 0 bases to trimming and J lost 6 bases, with 13 bases between them. Per germline, CDR1 SGHRS and CDR2 YFSETQ. The CDR3 bases are TGCGCCAGCAGCTTGGGGAGGGCTAGTATCAATGAGCAGTTCTTC. Protein sequence: CASSLGRASINEQFF.

The chain recombines TRBV4-2 with TRBJ2-1; 8 positions agree with TRBD2. V trimming: 3 bases; J trimming: 12 bases; junction bases outside the gene matches: 22. The CDR3 runs 18 residues. Germline V lookup: CDR1 LGHNA, CDR2 YNFKEQ. In DNA form, the CDR3 reads TGTGCCAGCAGCCAGGATTATAGCGGGGCCTCCCCCGGGGACGGGCAGTTCTTC. Translated: CASSQDYSGASPGDGQFF.

This clone was counted a few times. Other nucleotide sequences from this sample produce the same CDR3. This chain connects TRBV6-1 to TRBJ1-2; 7 bases map to TRBD1. The CDR3 totals 12 residues. Trimming cost V 3 bases and J 5 bases; bases outside gene matches: 0. CDR1 and CDR2 from the germline V gene are MNHNS and SASEGT. CDR3 sequence: CASSDRGYGYTF. CDR3 bases: TGTGCCAGCAGTGACAGGGGGTATGGCTACACCTTC.

The gene calls are TRBV19 and TRBJ2-1; a possible D gene is TRBD2 (5 bases). CDR3 length: 14 residues. Looked up from germline, CDR1 is LNHDA and CDR2 is SQIVND (reference sequence). The V end was cut by 8 bases, the J end by 4 bases, with 15 bases between. CDR3 sequence: CASARTEQYNEQFF. In DNA form, the CDR3 reads TGTGCCAGTGCGAGGACTGAGCAGTACAATGAGCAGTTCTTC.

CDR3 in DNA: TGTGCCAGCAGCGTTGCCCGGTTGGAGACCCAGTACTTC. It translates to CASSVARLETQYF. This chain joins TRBV7-2 and TRBJ2-5; D call uncertain. Trimming removed 5 bases at V and 5 bases at J, with 12 bases between. CDR1 is SGHTA, CDR2 FQGNSA, per germline. The CDR3 is 13 residues long.

This clone appeared a few times. V usage is TRBV9 and J usage is TRBJ2-7, with 11 nucleotides matching TRBD2. The V and J ends lost 4 bases and 6 bases, in that order; junction bases with no gene match: 9. Per germline, CDR1 SGDLS and CDR2 YYNGEE. The CDR3 spans 15 residues. The CDR3 reads CASSPTGLAASEQYF. In DNA, the CDR3 is TGTGCCAGCAGCCCGACGGGACTAGCGGCCTCCGAGCAGTACTTC.